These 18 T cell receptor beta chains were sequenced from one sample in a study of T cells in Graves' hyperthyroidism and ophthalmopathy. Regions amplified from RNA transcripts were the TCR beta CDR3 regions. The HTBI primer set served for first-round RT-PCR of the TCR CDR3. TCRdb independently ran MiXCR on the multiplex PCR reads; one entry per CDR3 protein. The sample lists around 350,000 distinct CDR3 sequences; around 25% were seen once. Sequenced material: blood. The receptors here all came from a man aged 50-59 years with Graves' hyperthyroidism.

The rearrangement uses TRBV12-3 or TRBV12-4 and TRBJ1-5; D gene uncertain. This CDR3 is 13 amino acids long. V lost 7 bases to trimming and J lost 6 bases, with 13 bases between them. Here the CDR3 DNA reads TGTGCCAGCACCCCACCGTTGGGTCAGCCCCAGCATTTT. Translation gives CASTPPLGQPQHF.

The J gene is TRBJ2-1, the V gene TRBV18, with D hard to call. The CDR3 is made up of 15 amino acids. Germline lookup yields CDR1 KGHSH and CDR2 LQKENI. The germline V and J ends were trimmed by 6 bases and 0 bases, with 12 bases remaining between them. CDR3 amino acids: CASSPIVTSYNEQFF. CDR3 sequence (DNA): TGTGCCAGCTCGCCCATTGTAACCTCCTACAATGAGCAGTTCTTC.

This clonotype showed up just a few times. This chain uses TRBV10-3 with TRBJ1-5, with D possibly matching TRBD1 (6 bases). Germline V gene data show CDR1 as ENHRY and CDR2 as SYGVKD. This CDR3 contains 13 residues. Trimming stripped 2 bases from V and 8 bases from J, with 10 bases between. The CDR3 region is CAISEPGGKPQHF. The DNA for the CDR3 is TGTGCCATCAGTGAGCCGGGGGGCAAGCCCCAGCATTTT.

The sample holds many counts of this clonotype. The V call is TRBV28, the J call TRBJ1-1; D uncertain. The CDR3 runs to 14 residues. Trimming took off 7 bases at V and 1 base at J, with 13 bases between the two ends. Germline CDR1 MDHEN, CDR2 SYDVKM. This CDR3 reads CASTPTISNTEAFF. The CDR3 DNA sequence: TGTGCCAGCACCCCCACGATTTCGAACACTGAAGCTTTCTTT. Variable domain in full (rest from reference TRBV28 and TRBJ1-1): DVKVTQSSRYLVKRTGEKVFLECVQDMDHENMFWYRQDPGLGLRLIYFSYDVKMKEKGDIPEGYSVSREKKERFSLILESASTNQTSMYLCASTPTISNTEAFFGQGTRLTVV.

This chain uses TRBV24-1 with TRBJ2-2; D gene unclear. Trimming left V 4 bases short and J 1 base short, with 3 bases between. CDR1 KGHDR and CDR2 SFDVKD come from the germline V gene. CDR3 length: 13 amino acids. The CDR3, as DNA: TGTGCCACCAGTGAACGGAACACCGGGGAGCTGTTTTTT. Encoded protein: CATSERNTGELFF.

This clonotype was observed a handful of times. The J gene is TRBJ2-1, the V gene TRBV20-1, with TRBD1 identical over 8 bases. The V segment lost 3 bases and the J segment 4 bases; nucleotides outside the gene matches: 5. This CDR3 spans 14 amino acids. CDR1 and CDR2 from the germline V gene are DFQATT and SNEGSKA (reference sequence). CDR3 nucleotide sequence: TGCAGTGCTAGGGACGACAGGGGTTACAATGAGCAGTTCTTC. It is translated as CSARDDRGYNEQFF.

The CDR3: CASSLLEERRSYGYTF. As DNA, the CDR3 is TGTGCCAGCAGCCTTTTAGAGGAACGGCGTAGCTATGGCTACACCTTC. The V call is TRBV28, the J call TRBJ1-2; D uncertain. The CDR3 runs to 16 residues. V was pared by 6 bases and J by 4 bases, with 21 bases between. Germline-derived CDR1 and CDR2 are MDHEN and SYDVKM.

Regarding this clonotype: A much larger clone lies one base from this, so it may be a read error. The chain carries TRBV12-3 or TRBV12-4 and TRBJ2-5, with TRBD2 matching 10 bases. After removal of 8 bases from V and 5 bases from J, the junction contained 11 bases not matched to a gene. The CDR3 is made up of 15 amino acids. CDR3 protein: CASSRPAGGRETQYF. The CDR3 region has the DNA TGTGCCAGCTCGAGACCAGCGGGAGGGAGGGAGACCCAGTACTTC.

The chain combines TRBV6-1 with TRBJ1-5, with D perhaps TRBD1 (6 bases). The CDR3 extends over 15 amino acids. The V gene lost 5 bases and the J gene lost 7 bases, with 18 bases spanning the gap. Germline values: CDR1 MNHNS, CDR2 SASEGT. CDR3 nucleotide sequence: TGTGCCAGCAGTCCTAGAGGTGGGGGCTGGCAGCCCCAGCATTTT. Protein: CASSPRGGGWQPQHF.

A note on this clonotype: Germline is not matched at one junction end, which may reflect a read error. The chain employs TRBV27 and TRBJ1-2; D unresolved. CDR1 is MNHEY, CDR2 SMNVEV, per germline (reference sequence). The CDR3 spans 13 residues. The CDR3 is CASSLSKGSGDTF. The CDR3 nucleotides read TGTGCCAGCAGTTTATCGAAGGGCAGTGGCGACACCTTC.

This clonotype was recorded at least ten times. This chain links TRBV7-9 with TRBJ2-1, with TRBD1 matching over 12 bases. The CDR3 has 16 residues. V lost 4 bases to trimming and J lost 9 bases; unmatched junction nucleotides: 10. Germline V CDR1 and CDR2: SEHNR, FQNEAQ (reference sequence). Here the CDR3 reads CASSSGAGQGASEQFF. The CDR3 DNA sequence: TGTGCCAGCAGCTCCGGAGCGGGACAGGGGGCTTCTGAGCAGTTCTTC.

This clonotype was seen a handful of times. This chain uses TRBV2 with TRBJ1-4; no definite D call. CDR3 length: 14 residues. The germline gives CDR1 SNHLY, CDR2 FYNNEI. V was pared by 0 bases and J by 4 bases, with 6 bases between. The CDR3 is CASSEALGNEKLFF. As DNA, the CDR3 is TGTGCCAGCAGTGAAGCGCTCGGTAATGAAAAACTGTTTTTT.

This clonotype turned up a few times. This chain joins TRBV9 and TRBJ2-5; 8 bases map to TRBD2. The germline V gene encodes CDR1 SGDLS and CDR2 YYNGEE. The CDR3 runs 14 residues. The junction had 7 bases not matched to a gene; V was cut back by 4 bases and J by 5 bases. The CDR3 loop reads CASSLSGTRETQYF. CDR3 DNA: TGTGCCAGCAGCCTTAGCGGGACGCGGGAGACCCAGTACTTC.

This CDR3 reads CASSLKAAGGNNEQFF. Here the CDR3 DNA reads TGTGCCAGCAGCTTAAAAGCAGCGGGAGGGAACAATGAGCAGTTCTTC. The chain has TRBV11-2 and TRBJ2-1; 10 bases agree with TRBD2. The V segment lost 2 bases and the J segment 5 bases; nucleotides outside the gene matches: 6. Germline V gene lookup returns CDR1 SGHAT and CDR2 FQNNGV. The CDR3 is made up of 16 amino acids. Full variable domain (remainder filled in from reference TRBV11-2 and TRBJ2-1): EAGVAQSPRYKIIEKRQSVAFWCNPISGHATLYWYQQILGQGPKLLIQFQNNGVVDDSQLPKDRFSAERLKGVDSTLKIQPAKLEDSAVYLCASSLKAAGGNNEQFFGPGTRLTVL.

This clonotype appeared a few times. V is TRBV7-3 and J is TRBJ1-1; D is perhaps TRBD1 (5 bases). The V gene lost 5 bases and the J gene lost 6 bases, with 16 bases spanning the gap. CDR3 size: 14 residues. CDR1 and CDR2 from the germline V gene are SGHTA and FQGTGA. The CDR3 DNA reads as TGTGCCAGCAGCCCAGGTATGGGGGTATCTGAAGCTTTCTTT. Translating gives CASSPGMGVSEAFF.

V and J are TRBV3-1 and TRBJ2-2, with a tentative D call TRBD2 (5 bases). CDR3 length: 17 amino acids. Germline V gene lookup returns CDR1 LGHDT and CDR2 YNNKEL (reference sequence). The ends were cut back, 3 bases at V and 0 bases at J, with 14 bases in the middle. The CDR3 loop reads CASSQDPRGSNTGELFF. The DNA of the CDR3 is TGTGCCAGCAGCCAGGACCCCCGGGGTTCGAACACCGGGGAGCTGTTTTTT.

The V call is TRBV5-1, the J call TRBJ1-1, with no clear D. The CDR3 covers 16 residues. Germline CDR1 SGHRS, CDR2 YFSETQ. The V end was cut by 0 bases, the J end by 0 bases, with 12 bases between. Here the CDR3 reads CASSLVHLEMNTEAFF. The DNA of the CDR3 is TGCGCCAGCAGCTTGGTTCACTTGGAGATGAACACTGAAGCTTTCTTT.

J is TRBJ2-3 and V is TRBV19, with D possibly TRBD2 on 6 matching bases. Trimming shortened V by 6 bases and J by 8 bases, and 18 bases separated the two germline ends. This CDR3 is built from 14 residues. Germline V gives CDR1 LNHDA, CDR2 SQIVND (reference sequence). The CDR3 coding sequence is TGTGCCAGTAGCCCTGGGACTCCCCTTGTTACGCAGTATTTT. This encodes CASSPGTPLVTQYF.